Reported below is one TCR beta chain. Its antigen is unknown. In the same sample, other DNA sequences code for this CDR3. The entry originates in a study of shared clonotypes between healthy human individuals. Study-wide results and limits: Researchers found naive subsets generally carried larger estimated richness than memory subsets.

Per germline, CDR1 MDHEN and CDR2 SYDVKM. The V gene end was trimmed by 8 bases and the J gene end by 2 bases; junction bases not matched to a gene: 5. This CDR3 comprises 13 residues. Splitting the CD4+ cells yielded a CD45RA+ naive subset and a CD45RA-negative memory subset. TCRdb's copy holds only in-frame clones and misses some; the assay was immunoSEQ multiplex PCR. The table has over a million clones, around 95% seen once; the top ten hold 0.95% to 1.5%. The source is a man aged 25-40 years in good health. Sample: naive CD4+ T cells sorted from blood. Subset denoted: CD45RA+ positively selected. V gene TRBV28 combines with J gene TRBJ2-7; TRBD1 agrees at 8 bases. CDR3 sequence (DNA): TGTGCCAGCCGCGGACAGGGCACCTACGAGCAGTACTTC. It codes for CASRGQGTYEQYF.